The 26 T cell receptor beta chains in this list originate from one sample, sequenced in a study of shared clonotypes between healthy human individuals. Clones were sequenced by immunoSEQ multiplex PCR, and TCRdb holds only the in-frame ones, with some missing. The sample holds about 2.3 million clones, about 92% seen once. The sample was naive CD4+ T cells from PBMCs. Subset defined: CD45RA+ positively selected. Source of these receptors: a man between 18 and 35 years old in good health. Some clones in this sample may be carry-over from other donors' samples.

The chain joins TRBV30 to TRBJ2-1, with 7 positions matching TRBD2. V lost 2 bases and J lost 1; bases outside the gene matches: 5. The CDR3 length is 15 residues. CDR1 GTSNPN and CDR2 SVGIG come from the germline V gene (reference sequence). The CDR3 region is CAWSQSSGSYNEQFF. The CDR3 region has the DNA TGTGCCTGGAGTCAGTCTAGCGGTTCCTACAATGAGCAGTTCTTC. The variable domain in full, with the rest retrieved from reference TRBV30 and TRBJ2-1, is SQTIHQWPATLVQPVGSPLSLECTVEGTSNPNLYWYRQAAGRGLQLLFYSVGIGQISSEVPQNLSASRPQDRQFILSSKKLLLSDSGFYLCAWSQSSGSYNEQFFGPGTRLTVL.

The rearrangement joins TRBV5-1 to TRBJ2-7; tentatively, D is TRBD2 (6 bases). The V end was cut by 4 bases, the J end by 5 bases, with 13 bases between. Germline V lookup: CDR1 SGHRS, CDR2 YFSETQ. The CDR3 loop spans 13 amino acids. The CDR3 DNA sequence: TGCGCCAGCAGCACCGGCGGAGGGAACGAGCAGTACTTC. It encodes CASSTGGGNEQYF.

V gene TRBV28 combines with J gene TRBJ2-5; tentative D call: TRBD1 (5 bases). Trimming stripped 7 bases from V and 1 base from J, with 7 bases between. This CDR3 comprises 12 residues. Germline CDR1 reads MDHEN; CDR2 reads SYDVKM. The CDR3 spells CASNQGQETQYF. The CDR3 coding sequence is TGTGCCAGCAACCAGGGCCAAGAGACCCAGTACTTC.

The chain recombines TRBV30 with TRBJ1-3; no reliable D call. CDR1 and CDR2 (germline): GTSNPN, SVGIG (reference sequence). V was cut by 4 bases and J by 0 bases, with 7 bases left in between. The CDR3 loop spans 13 amino acids. CDR3 protein: CAWTILSGNTIYF. Here the CDR3 DNA reads TGTGCCTGGACCATTCTCTCTGGAAACACCATATATTTT.

This chain connects TRBV2 to TRBJ2-3, with TRBD1 matching over 11 bases. CDR1 and CDR2 from the germline V gene are SNHLY and FYNNEI. The CDR3 loop spans 17 amino acids. Trimming cost V 9 bases and J 7 bases; bases outside gene matches: 18. This CDR3 is CASYGAWDRGSSNTQYF. The CDR3 DNA reads TGTGCCAGTTACGGTGCCTGGGACAGGGGGTCGTCTAATACGCAGTATTTT.

The genes are TRBV12-5 and TRBJ2-3; 8 bases map to TRBD2. The CDR3 is 13 amino acids. V lost 7 bases to trimming and J lost 0 bases; unmatched junction nucleotides: 0. The germline CDR1 and CDR2 sequences are LGHNT and FRNRAP. CDR3 protein: CASAGGSTDTQYF. CDR3 coding DNA: TGTGCTAGTGCGGGGGGGAGCACAGATACGCAGTATTTT.

V and J are TRBV5-1 and TRBJ2-7, with 8 bases identical to TRBD2. The CDR3 totals 17 residues. The V segment lost 0 bases and the J segment 6 bases; nucleotides outside the gene matches: 14. Germline loops: CDR1 SGHRS, CDR2 YFSETQ. CDR3: CASSLVPGRATTGEQYF. Written as DNA, the CDR3 is TGCGCCAGCAGCTTGGTTCCCGGGAGGGCAACCACGGGCGAGCAGTACTTC. Full variable domain (missing parts from reference TRBV5-1 and TRBJ2-7): KAGVTQTPRYLIKTRGQQVTLSCSPISGHRSVSWYQQTPGQGLQFLFEYFSETQRNKGNFPGRFSGRQFSNSRSEMNVSTLELGDSALYLCASSLVPGRATTGEQYFGPGTRLTVT.

This clone was observed a single time. The chain carries TRBV6-6 and TRBJ2-7; D might be TRBD1 (6 bases). The V and J ends lost 7 bases and 2 bases respectively, with 15 bases between them. The CDR3 loop spans 14 amino acids. CDR1 is MNHNY, CDR2 SVGAGI, per germline (reference sequence). The CDR3 DNA is TGTGCCAGCACCACCCGGACAGCCACCTACGAGCAGTACTTC. Protein: CASTTRTATYEQYF.

J is TRBJ2-1 and V is TRBV14; 7 bases map to TRBD1. This CDR3 has 15 residues. After removal of 5 bases from V and 7 bases from J, the junction contained 11 bases not matched to a gene. Germline assignment: CDR1 SGHDN and CDR2 FVKESK. The CDR3 loop is CASSRGQTSENEQFF. The CDR3 nucleotides are TGTGCCAGCAGCAGGGGACAGACGAGTGAGAATGAGCAGTTCTTC.

The genes are TRBV5-1 and TRBJ2-5; the D gene could be TRBD1 or TRBD2 (5 bases each). The CDR3 has 13 residues. Between the trimmed V and J ends, which lost 7 bases and 5 bases, there was a span of 15 bases. Germline CDR1 SGHRS, CDR2 YFSETQ. CDR3 region: CASWDGTPETQYF. Here the CDR3 DNA reads TGCGCCAGCTGGGACGGGACCCCGGAGACCCAGTACTTC.

The chain has TRBV5-8 and TRBJ2-3; 9 bases agree with TRBD1. From germline, CDR1 is SGHTS and CDR2 YDEGEE. The V segment lost 3 bases and the J segment 3 bases; nucleotides outside the gene matches: 2. The CDR3 spans 14 residues. The CDR3 region has the DNA TGTGCCAGCAGCTCTGGACAGGGGACAGATACGCAGTATTTT. It yields the protein CASSSGQGTDTQYF. The full variable domain, completed using reference TRBV5-8 and TRBJ2-3, is EAGVTQSPTHLIKTRGQQATLRCSPISGHTSVYWYQQALGLGLQFLLWYDEGEERNRGNFPPRFSGRQFPNYSSELNVNALELEDSALYLCASSSGQGTDTQYFGPGTRLTVL.

V and J are TRBV4-1 and TRBJ2-2; 9 bases match TRBD2. J was trimmed by 4 bases and V by 4 bases; bases with no gene match: 7. From germline, CDR1 is MGHRA and CDR2 YSYEKL. This CDR3 has 16 residues. The CDR3 reads CASSPLAGAGTGELFF. The CDR3 nucleotides read TGCGCCAGCAGCCCCTTAGCGGGAGCGGGCACCGGGGAGCTGTTTTTT.

Concerning this clone: This CDR3 is also generated by other DNA sequences in the sample. The rearrangement links TRBV5-4 to TRBJ2-5; D remains ambiguous. CDR3 length equals 11 residues. Germline V gives CDR1 SGHNT, CDR2 YYREEE (reference sequence). V lost 1 base, J lost 5 bases, and 3 bases lay in between. The CDR3: CASSLLETQYF. The DNA of the CDR3 is TGTGCCAGCAGCTTGCTGGAGACCCAGTACTTC.

V is TRBV19 and J is TRBJ2-6; tentatively, D is TRBD1 (6 bases). Germline CDR1 is LNHDA and CDR2 is SQIVND (reference sequence). Between the trimmed V and J ends, which lost 8 bases and 0 bases, there was a span of 14 bases. The CDR3 loop spans 16 amino acids. The CDR3 loop is CASSGALSSGANVLTF. The CDR3 nucleotides are TGTGCCAGTTCAGGGGCCCTCTCCTCTGGGGCCAACGTCCTGACTTTC.

V and J are TRBV5-4 and TRBJ2-3; the D gene could be TRBD1 or TRBD2 (6 bases each). CDR3 length: 16 residues. Germline loops: CDR1 SGHNT, CDR2 YYREEE (reference sequence). Trimming pared 0 bases from V and 2 bases from J, leaving 13 bases between. CDR3 residues: CASSLAGGFPTDTQYF. The CDR3 bases are TGTGCCAGCAGCTTGGCCGGGGGCTTCCCCACAGATACGCAGTATTTT.

This clone was picked up one time. This chain joins TRBV7-3 and TRBJ2-1; D is possibly TRBD1 (5 bases). The germline V gene encodes CDR1 SGHTA and CDR2 FQGTGA. CDR3 length equals 14 residues. Between the trimmed V and J ends, which lost 2 bases and 9 bases, there was a span of 14 bases. The CDR3 loop reads CASSLFREEGEQFF. CDR3 DNA sequence: TGTGCCAGCAGCTTATTCAGGGAAGAAGGTGAGCAGTTCTTC.

The genes are TRBV21-1 and TRBJ1-1; the listed D gene, TRBD1, was not tested against the DNA. TRBV21-1 is a pseudogene locus. The CDR3 consists of 18 residues. DNA of the CDR3: TGTGCCAGCAGCGCCAGCTTACAGGGGGCCCTCATGAACACTGAAGCTTTCTTT. This encodes CASSASLQGALMNTEAFF.

J is TRBJ2-7 and V is TRBV5-5, with 8 bases that match TRBD2. The ends lost 6 bases at V and 1 base at J; junction bases unmatched: 12. The CDR3 is made up of 16 amino acids. Looked up from germline, CDR1 is SGHKS and CDR2 is YYEKEE (reference sequence). The CDR3 nucleotides read TGTGCCAGCACCAAATACGTGGTAGCGGGATCCTACGAGCAGTACTTC. Translated: CASTKYVVAGSYEQYF.

The J gene is TRBJ1-2, the V gene TRBV29-1, with TRBD1 as a possible D gene (5 bases). The V gene's germline CDR1 is SQVTM and CDR2 ANQGSEA. The CDR3 covers 11 residues. The V and J ends lost 4 bases and 8 bases respectively, with 11 bases between them. The DNA for the CDR3 is TGCAGCGTTGCGCGGGGCATCGGCTACACCTTC. This encodes CSVARGIGYTF.

V is TRBV18 and J is TRBJ2-5; TRBD1 aligns across 8 bases. The germline CDR1 and CDR2 sequences are KGHSH and LQKENI. CDR3 length: 16 amino acids. The V and J ends lost 0 bases and 1 base, in that order; junction bases with no gene match: 4. The CDR3 spells CASSPPAGGFQETQYF. In DNA, the CDR3 is TGTGCCAGCTCACCACCGGCAGGGGGCTTCCAAGAGACCCAGTACTTC.

This clone was found once. The rearrangement links TRBV5-5 to TRBJ2-5, with 7 bases fitting TRBD2. Germline loops: CDR1 SGHKS, CDR2 YYEKEE (reference sequence). The CDR3 runs 14 residues. The J segment lost 2 bases and the V segment lost 1 base, leaving 2 bases of the junction unmatched. CDR3 sequence: CASSLPGGQETQYF. As DNA, the CDR3 is TGTGCCAGCAGCTTGCCCGGGGGGCAAGAGACCCAGTACTTC.

The J gene is TRBJ2-1, the V gene TRBV4-2; 15 bases fit TRBD2. This CDR3 spans 16 amino acids. J was trimmed by 7 bases and V by 4 bases; bases with no gene match: 5. From germline, CDR1 is LGHNA and CDR2 YNFKEQ. CDR3 in amino acids: CASSLRTSGRANEQFF. The CDR3 coding sequence is TGTGCCAGCAGCCTCCGGACTAGCGGGAGGGCGAATGAGCAGTTCTTC.

The V and J genes are TRBV2 and TRBJ1-4; D gene uncertain. Trimming shortened V by 7 bases and J by 0 bases, and 6 bases separated the two germline ends. The CDR3 has 13 residues. In germline, CDR1 is SNHLY, CDR2 FYNNEI. The CDR3 sequence is CASISTTNEKLFF. The CDR3 DNA is TGTGCCAGCATATCTACAACTAATGAAAAACTGTTTTTT.

The rearrangement uses TRBV5-1 and TRBJ2-3, with 13 bases aligning to TRBD2. CDR1 SGHRS and CDR2 YFSETQ come from the germline V gene. V trimming: 4 bases; J trimming: 3 bases; junction bases outside the gene matches: 8. The CDR3 consists of 17 residues. CDR3 in DNA: TGCGCCAGCAGCGACGGACTAGCGGGAGTAAGAACAGATACGCAGTATTTT. Translation: CASSDGLAGVRTDTQYF. The full variable domain, in which reference TRBV5-1 and TRBJ2-3 provide the parts outside the CDR3, is KAGVTQTPRYLIKTRGQQVTLSCSPISGHRSVSWYQQTPGQGLQFLFEYFSETQRNKGNFPGRFSGRQFSNSRSEMNVSTLELGDSALYLCASSDGLAGVRTDTQYFGPGTRLTVL.

The rearrangement links TRBV18 to TRBJ1-5; D unclear. Per the germline V gene, CDR1 is KGHSH and CDR2 is LQKENI. This CDR3 spans 17 amino acids. The germline V and J ends were trimmed by 0 bases and 2 bases, with 14 bases remaining between them. The CDR3 DNA follows: TGTGCCAGCTCACCACCCCGGGCGGGAGGGCGCAATCAGCCCCAGCATTTT. It translates to CASSPPRAGGRNQPQHF.

The chain links TRBV30 to TRBJ1-2; D is perhaps TRBD1 (6 bases). V lost 1 base, J lost 5 bases, and 14 bases lay in between. CDR1 and CDR2 (germline): GTSNPN, SVGIG (reference sequence). The CDR3 is 14 residues long. The DNA for the CDR3 is TGTGCCTGGAGTGGGGGGCCGGCGGGGTATGGCTACACCTTC. It specifies CAWSGGPAGYGYTF.